The 31 T cell receptor beta chains in this list originate from one sample, sequenced in a study of T cell responses to AZD1222 COVID-19 vaccine (dated by TCRdb to the early 2020s). Library prep was done by the immunoSEQ multiplex PCR assay. TCRdb retrieved this table from immuneACCESS and kept in-frame rearrangements only. Not all clones are present; in checked studies, unresolved V genes account for under half, and no reason is known for the remainder. The sample records roughly 150,000 clones, approximately 90% of which are singletons. The top ten hold around 5% of the sample. Interpreted using the paper, the time point label stands for: baseline before first vaccination. This material consisted of peripheral blood, taken on day 0 of AZD1222 vaccination. The receptor set was obtained from an adult in good health.

This sequence joins TRBV28 and TRBJ2-7, with no clear D. The CDR3 loop spans 13 amino acids. CDR1 MDHEN and CDR2 SYDVKM come from the germline V gene. Trimming pared 2 bases from V and 7 bases from J, leaving 12 bases between. The CDR3 coding sequence is TGTGCCAGCAGTTTAATGGCCCCTGGGGAGCAGTACTTC. It yields the protein CASSLMAPGEQYF.

The chain combines TRBV5-1 with TRBJ2-1; 11 nucleotides agree with TRBD2. The V and J ends lost 4 bases and 0 bases, in that order; junction bases with no gene match: 6. Germline V lookup: CDR1 SGHRS, CDR2 YFSETQ. This CDR3 contains 17 residues. CDR3 DNA sequence: TGCGCCAGCAGCCCCGGGACTAGCGGCCGCTCCTACAATGAGCAGTTCTTC. It specifies CASSPGTSGRSYNEQFF.

The table lists this clone with a few counts. The V gene is TRBV20-1, the J gene TRBJ1-4, with D possibly matching TRBD1 (6 bases). This CDR3 is 11 amino acids long. V lost 1 base and J lost 12, with 9 bases in between. CDR1 is DFQATT, CDR2 SNEGSKA, per germline (reference sequence). The CDR3 region has the DNA TGCAGTGCTAGAGGGGGGGCGGAACTGTTTTTT. Its protein product is CSARGGAELFF.

The V call is TRBV7-9, the J call TRBJ2-1, with 7 positions matching TRBD2. The junction had 9 bases not matched to a gene; V was cut back by 7 bases and J by 0 bases. Germline loops: CDR1 SEHNR, CDR2 FQNEAQ (reference sequence). The CDR3 has 16 amino acids. The CDR3 spells CASISASGSSYNEQFF. CDR3 in DNA: TGTGCCAGCATCTCGGCTAGCGGAAGCTCCTACAATGAGCAGTTCTTC.

This sequence joins TRBV10-1 and TRBJ1-2, with 10 positions matching TRBD1. The trim removed 2 bases at V and 8 bases at J, leaving 2 bases unmatched. There are 13 residues in the CDR3. Germline CDR1 reads WNHNN; CDR2 reads SYGVQD (reference sequence). In DNA form, the CDR3 reads TGCGCCAGCAGTGAGGGGACAGGGGTCGGCTACACCTTC. Translation gives CASSEGTGVGYTF.

The sample holds a few counts of this clone. DNA for the CDR3: TGTGCCAGCAGTGACTGGGGGGCTCAGGCTGAAGCTTTCTTT. This codes for CASSDWGAQAEAFF. The chain employs TRBV2 and TRBJ1-1; possible D gene TRBD1, 6 bases. The CDR3 contains 14 residues. V lost 3 bases and J 6 bases, leaving 14 bases between the germline ends. The germline V gene encodes CDR1 SNHLY and CDR2 FYNNEI. Full variable domain (remainder filled in from reference TRBV2 and TRBJ1-1): EPEVTQTPSHQVTQMGQEVILRCVPISNHLYFYWYRQILGQKVEFLVSFYNNEISEKSEIFDDQFSVERPDGSNFTLKIRSTKLEDSAMYFCASSDWGAQAEAFFGQGTRLTVV.

The rearrangement uses TRBV5-6 and TRBJ2-5, with a possible D match to TRBD2 (6 bases). Germline V gene lookup returns CDR1 SGHDT and CDR2 YYEEEE. This CDR3 is 14 amino acids long. Trimming left V 2 bases short and J 5 bases short, with 13 bases between. Here the CDR3 DNA reads TGTGCCAGCAGCTTAAATAGCGGTCCGGAGACCCAGTACTTC. It codes for CASSLNSGPETQYF.

The chain has TRBV7-2 and TRBJ2-7; tentative D call: TRBD2 (6 bases). The CDR3 contains 13 residues. V shed 5 bases and J shed 3 bases, with 11 bases lying between them. Germline V gives CDR1 SGHTA, CDR2 FQGNSA. CDR3 sequence (DNA): TGTGCCAGCAGCATCAAGACTAGCTACGAGCAGTACTTC. This codes for CASSIKTSYEQYF.

The gene calls are TRBV5-6 and TRBJ1-2; TRBD1 matches at 8 bases. The V gene's germline CDR1 is SGHDT and CDR2 YYEEEE. The J segment lost 0 bases and the V segment lost 6 bases, leaving 13 bases of the junction unmatched. CDR3 length equals 17 residues. CDR3 sequence (DNA): TGTGCCAGCACGAGGCGACGCAGGGGGCTAGCTAACTATGGCTACACCTTC. Its protein product is CASTRRRRGLANYGYTF. Full variable domain (rest looked up from reference TRBV5-6 and TRBJ1-2): DAGVTQSPTHLIKTRGQQVTLRCSPKSGHDTVSWYQQALGQGPQFIFQYYEEEERQRGNFPDRFSGHQFPNYSSELNVNALLLGDSALYLCASTRRRRGLANYGYTFGSGTRLTVV.

V gene TRBV7-2 combines with J gene TRBJ1-1, with no clear D. V shed 1 base and J shed 1 base, with 13 bases lying between them. This CDR3 contains 16 residues. Germline loops: CDR1 SGHTA, CDR2 FQGNSA. CDR3 sequence: CASSLVAGLGNTEAFF. CDR3 nucleotide sequence: TGTGCCAGCAGCTTAGTGGCCGGGTTAGGGAACACTGAAGCTTTCTTT.

The chain has TRBV18 and TRBJ2-1; D ambiguous. Germline CDR1 KGHSH, CDR2 LQKENI. Trimming removed 4 bases from V and 0 bases from J, with 10 bases in between. This CDR3 comprises 15 residues. CDR3 nucleotides: TGTGCCAGCTCACTCTCAGTGAGCTCCTACAATGAGCAGTTCTTC. Translation: CASSLSVSSYNEQFF.

This chain joins TRBV19 and TRBJ1-5, with 8 bases that match TRBD1. The J segment lost 3 bases and the V segment lost 7 bases, leaving 2 bases of the junction unmatched. CDR3 length equals 13 residues. CDR1 LNHDA and CDR2 SQIVND come from the germline V gene (reference sequence). CDR3 coding DNA: TGTGCCAGTACGGACAGGGCCAATCAGCCCCAGCATTTT. This codes for CASTDRANQPQHF.

This clone was counted only a few times. V is TRBV4-2 and J is TRBJ1-6, with D hard to call. V lost 0 bases, J lost 8 bases, and 11 bases lay in between. CDR1 and CDR2 (germline): LGHNA, YNFKEQ. CDR3 size: 15 residues. The CDR3 region is CASSQDLGLYSPLHF. The CDR3 DNA follows: TGTGCCAGCAGCCAAGATCTCGGCCTCTATTCACCCCTCCACTTT.

The chain recombines TRBV18 with TRBJ1-2; D possibly corresponds to TRBD1 (5 bases). CDR3 length: 12 amino acids. Germline V gives CDR1 KGHSH, CDR2 LQKENI. Trimming shortened V by 1 base and J by 10 bases, and 10 bases separated the two germline ends. The CDR3 region is CASSPLQGVYTF. The CDR3 DNA follows: TGTGCCAGCTCACCACTCCAGGGCGTCTACACCTTC.

The chain uses TRBV9 and TRBJ2-5; 10 nucleotides align to TRBD2. CDR3 length: 14 residues. Germline V gives CDR1 SGDLS, CDR2 YYNGEE. Trimming took 0 bases from V and 7 from J; bases not matched to a gene: 3. This CDR3 is CASSVDRLAGTQYF. The DNA for the CDR3 is TGTGCCAGCAGCGTAGATCGACTAGCGGGGACCCAGTACTTC.

Only one count was recorded for this clone. The DNA for the CDR3 is TGTGCCAGTAGTATAGCGGCGAGCACAGATACGCAGTATTTT. Translated: CASSIAASTDTQYF. V is TRBV19 and J is TRBJ2-3; D uncertain. Germline CDR1 LNHDA, CDR2 SQIVND (reference sequence). CDR3 length equals 14 residues. V lost 1 base and J 0 bases, leaving 5 bases between the germline ends.

The V and J genes are TRBV7-2 and TRBJ2-1; no definite D call. Per germline, CDR1 SGHTA and CDR2 FQGNSA. The V end lost 2 bases, the J end lost 1 base, and 6 bases lay between the germline ends. The CDR3 loop spans 14 amino acids. The chain's CDR3 is CASSLIRSYNEQFF. The CDR3 region has the DNA TGTGCCAGCAGCTTAATCCGTTCCTACAATGAGCAGTTCTTC.

V and J are TRBV11-2 and TRBJ2-7; 9 positions match TRBD1. The V gene end was trimmed by 2 bases and the J gene end by 6 bases; junction bases not matched to a gene: 5. The CDR3 consists of 14 residues. From germline, CDR1 is SGHAT and CDR2 FQNNGV. As DNA, the CDR3 is TGTGCCAGCAGCTTAACGGGACAGGGTCTCGAGCAGTACTTC. Protein sequence: CASSLTGQGLEQYF.

The CDR3, as DNA: TGTGCCAGCAGTTTTGACAGGGGGCATTACAATGAGCAGTTCTTC. Translated: CASSFDRGHYNEQFF. V is TRBV6-5 and J is TRBJ2-1; 10 bases are a match to TRBD1. After removal of 4 bases from V and 4 bases from J, the junction contained 4 bases not matched to a gene. Germline values: CDR1 MNHEY, CDR2 SVGAGI. The CDR3 contains 15 residues.

The chain uses TRBV18 and TRBJ2-5, with TRBD2 matching over 7 bases. Germline CDR1 reads KGHSH; CDR2 reads LQKENI. With 6 bases clipped from V and 5 bases from J, the junction kept 6 bases outside the gene matches. The CDR3 extends over 13 amino acids. The CDR3 region has the DNA TGTGCCAGCTCCCCTCGGGGAGGGGAGACCCAGTACTTC. Protein product: CASSPRGGETQYF.

The chain couples TRBV11-3 to TRBJ2-7; D is unresolved. The V and J ends lost 5 bases and 4 bases respectively, with 12 bases between them. The CDR3 spans 13 residues. Germline V gives CDR1 SGHNT, CDR2 YENEEA. The CDR3 here is CASSREDSYEQYF. In nucleotides, the CDR3 is TGTGCCAGCAGCCGAGAGGATTCGTACGAGCAGTACTTC.

The chain combines TRBV4-1 with TRBJ1-4; the D is unclear. Germline V gene sequence: CDR1 MGHRA, CDR2 YSYEKL. CDR3 size: 15 residues. V was trimmed by 0 bases and J by 0 bases, leaving 5 bases between them. The CDR3 DNA reads as TGCGCCAGCAGCCAAGACAGAACAACTAATGAAAAACTGTTTTTT. This encodes CASSQDRTTNEKLFF.

This chain uses TRBV7-2 with TRBJ1-6, with D possibly being TRBD1 (5 bases). This CDR3 comprises 14 residues. V shed 2 bases and J shed 14 bases, with 16 bases lying between them. The germline V gene encodes CDR1 SGHTA and CDR2 FQGNSA. The CDR3 nucleotides are TGTGCCAGCAGCTTACGGGGCAGTCGGTTAGCCCTCCACTTT. Protein: CASSLRGSRLALHF.

This clone occurred once. The chain carries TRBV28 and TRBJ1-5; 9 positions match TRBD1. The junction had 6 bases not matched to a gene; V was cut back by 1 base and J by 5 bases. Germline V gene lookup returns CDR1 MDHEN and CDR2 SYDVKM. This CDR3 spans 16 amino acids. The chain's CDR3 is CASSLFGTGLHQPQHF. CDR3 DNA: TGTGCCAGCAGTTTATTTGGGACAGGGCTCCATCAGCCCCAGCATTTT.

V usage is TRBV7-2 and J usage is TRBJ2-2, with a weak D call TRBD2 (5 bases). V gave up 4 bases and J gave up 7 bases, with 10 bases separating them. CDR3 length: 13 residues. Germline V lookup: CDR1 SGHTA, CDR2 FQGNSA. In DNA, the CDR3 is TGTGCCAGCAGCTCGGACTTCCTCGGGGAGCTGTTTTTT. Protein product: CASSSDFLGELFF.

This chain links TRBV5-1 with TRBJ1-6, with a weak D call TRBD1 (5 bases). V lost 5 bases, J lost 7 bases, and 10 bases lay in between. Germline V gives CDR1 SGHRS, CDR2 YFSETQ. The CDR3 spans 13 residues. CDR3 nucleotide sequence: TGCGCCAGCAGAGATACAGGAAATTCACCCCTCCACTTT. Its protein is CASRDTGNSPLHF. Full variable domain (remainder filled in from reference TRBV5-1 and TRBJ1-6): KAGVTQTPRYLIKTRGQQVTLSCSPISGHRSVSWYQQTPGQGLQFLFEYFSETQRNKGNFPGRFSGRQFSNSRSEMNVSTLELGDSALYLCASRDTGNSPLHFGNGTRLTVT.

The rearrangement joins TRBV7-9 to TRBJ2-3; unclear D gene. CDR1 and CDR2 (germline): SEHNR, FQNEAQ (reference sequence). CDR3 length: 15 amino acids. Trimming shortened V by 1 base and J by 1 base, and 9 bases separated the two germline ends. CDR3 in amino acids: CASSLVQRGTDTQYF. The CDR3 DNA reads as TGTGCCAGCAGCTTAGTCCAGCGAGGCACAGATACGCAGTATTTT.

The rearrangement links TRBV2 to TRBJ2-3; possibly TRBD2 for D (6 bases). The CDR3 runs to 15 residues. Germline values: CDR1 SNHLY, CDR2 FYNNEI. Trimming removed 4 bases at V and 2 bases at J, with 13 bases between. CDR3 in DNA: TGTGCCAGCAGTGTCCGGGGGTTGGACACAGATACGCAGTATTTT. Amino acids: CASSVRGLDTDTQYF.

This clone was detected a few times. The gene calls are TRBV5-1 and TRBJ1-2; tentative D call: TRBD1 (6 bases). Germline-derived CDR1 and CDR2 are SGHRS and YFSETQ. The CDR3 has 16 amino acids. V lost 4 bases, J lost 3 bases, and 19 bases lay in between. The CDR3 DNA reads TGCGCCAGCAGCCCGACTGCCGGGACAATTTACTATGGCTACACCTTC. The encoded protein is CASSPTAGTIYYGYTF.

This clone is a singleton in its sample. The chain has TRBV2 and TRBJ1-1; D remains ambiguous. CDR3 length: 12 amino acids. The germline V gene has CDR1 SNHLY and CDR2 FYNNEI. Trimming cost V 6 bases and J 4 bases, with 9 bases left between them. CDR3 nucleotides: TGTGCCAGCAGCGTCCGGGCCACTGAAGCTTTCTTT. Translated, it gives CASSVRATEAFF. Full variable domain (missing parts from reference TRBV2 and TRBJ1-1): EPEVTQTPSHQVTQMGQEVILRCVPISNHLYFYWYRQILGQKVEFLVSFYNNEISEKSEIFDDQFSVERPDGSNFTLKIRSTKLEDSAMYFCASSVRATEAFFGQGTRLTVV.

This clone was recorded only once. The V gene is TRBV9, the J gene TRBJ2-1; TRBD2 aligns across 10 bases. This CDR3 comprises 15 residues. V lost 0 bases to trimming and J lost 6 bases; unmatched junction nucleotides: 3. Germline CDR1 SGDLS, CDR2 YYNGEE. The CDR3 is CASSVDPSGSNEQFF. The CDR3 DNA is TGTGCCAGCAGCGTAGATCCTAGCGGGAGCAATGAGCAGTTCTTC.